The entry below gives a single T cell receptor beta chain sequence along with its context. TCRdb's table, derived via immunoSEQ multiplex PCR, lists solely in-frame clones and lacks some. The sample records about 6,100 clones, more than 50% being singletons. This sample is part of a study of sequential checkpoint blockade in melanoma. Study-level information: Patients were randomized 1:1 to nivolumab-then-ipilimumab or ipilimumab-then-nivolumab first-line. After both sequences, patients received maintenance nivolumab.

The treatment denotes: randomized to nivolumab then ipilimumab (arm A) or the reverse (arm B). None of the patients previously received DNA-damaging chemotherapy. Live CD3+CD8+ CD19− CD56− cells were sorted from PBMCs. This CDR3 spans 16 amino acids. CDR1 SEHNR and CDR2 FQNEAQ come from the germline V gene (reference sequence). Deletions cut 1 base from V and 2 bases from J, with 15 bases between. The material sequenced was CD8+ T cells sorted from blood (inferred from file names), taken from a patient given nivolumab and ipilimumab in sequence. The chain recombines TRBV7-9 with TRBJ2-7; possibly TRBD2 for D (5 bases). This sequence was found in a human donor with melanoma. CDR3 amino acids: CASSLEFSGTPYEQYF. The CDR3 coding sequence is TGTGCCAGCAGCTTAGAATTCTCGGGAACTCCCTACGAGCAGTACTTC. Drawing the rest from reference TRBV7-9 and TRBJ2-7, the complete variable domain is DTGVSQNPRHKITKRGQNVTFRCDPISEHNRLYWYRQTLGQGPEFLTYFQNEAQLEKSRLLSDRFSAERPKGSFSTLEIQRTEQGDSAMYLCASSLEFSGTPYEQYFGPGTRLTVT.